Following are 14 T cell receptor beta chains from one sample sequenced in a study of cytomegalovirus exposure and HLA in healthy donors. The PCR employed 60 Vbeta primers together with 13 Jbeta primers. Some clones are missing from TCRdb's copy, which holds only in-frame ones; the method was immunoSEQ multiplex PCR. There are some 100,000 clones in the sample; nearly 70% occur only once, and over 12% lies in the top ten. Sequenced sample: PBMCs. The receptors derive from a woman aged 45-59 years in good health and CMV-seropositive.

The chain joins TRBV7-6 to TRBJ2-1; D remains unclear. The ends were cut back, 5 bases at V and 6 bases at J, with 8 bases in the middle. Germline lookup yields CDR1 SGHVS and CDR2 FNYEAQ. This CDR3 comprises 12 residues. The CDR3 here is CASSQTGNEQFF. The CDR3 coding sequence is TGTGCCAGCAGCCAGACGGGCAATGAGCAGTTCTTC. The full variable domain, in which reference TRBV7-6 and TRBJ2-1 provide the parts outside the CDR3, is GAGVSQSPRYKVTKRGQDVALRCDPISGHVSLYWYRQALGQGPEFLTYFNYEAQQDKSGLPNDRFSAERPEGSISTLTIQRTEQRDSAMYRCASSQTGNEQFFGPGTRLTVL.

The V and J genes are TRBV19 and TRBJ2-5, with 7 bases that match TRBD1. The end of the DNA is better explained by TRBJ2-7, so the J call may be wrong. The germline V gene encodes CDR1 LNHDA and CDR2 SQIVND (reference sequence). The CDR3 spans 16 residues. The CDR3 nucleotides are TGTGCCAGTAGTTCCCCCGGTGGGCAGGGGGCCTACGAGCAGTACTTC. It codes for CASSSPGGQGAYEQYF.

V usage is TRBV11-1 and J usage is TRBJ2-1; 11 bases fit TRBD1. The CDR3 consists of 15 residues. Germline V gene sequence: CDR1 SGHAT, CDR2 FQDESV (reference sequence). J gave up 10 bases and V 0 bases, and 5 bases lay outside the gene matches. CDR3 bases: TGTGCCAGCAGCTTAGCACGGACAGGGGGCGCGGAGCAGTTCTTC. Amino acid sequence: CASSLARTGGAEQFF. Supplemented by reference TRBV11-1 and TRBJ2-1, the full variable domain reads EAEVAQSPRYKITEKSQAVAFWCDPISGHATLYWYRQILGQGPELLVQFQDESVVDDSQLPKDRFSAERLKGVDSTLKIQPAELGDSAMYLCASSLARTGGAEQFFGPGTRLTVL.

The chain couples TRBV1 to TRBJ2-1; TRBD2 is the table's D call and was not checked against the DNA. TRBV1 is classified as a pseudogene. CDR3 length: 22 residues. The CDR3 protein is CTSSQVLSGLAAPNGPNNEQFF. In nucleotides, the CDR3 is TGCACCAGCAGCCAAGTTCTCTCCGGACTAGCGGCCCCGAACGGCCCTAACAATGAGCAGTTCTTC.

The chain recombines TRBV30 with TRBJ1-4; possible D gene TRBD1, 6 bases. V gave up 3 bases and J gave up 8 bases, with 16 bases separating them. The V gene's germline CDR1 is GTSNPN and CDR2 SVGIG (reference sequence). The CDR3 is 14 residues long. CDR3 DNA sequence: TGTGCCTGGAGCAGGGGCCCCTCGGGAGAAAAACTGTTTTTT. It is translated as CAWSRGPSGEKLFF.

The genes are TRBV28 and TRBJ2-5; 11 positions agree with TRBD1. The length of the CDR3 is 19 residues. V shed 4 bases, J shed 3 bases, and the junction held 16 bases outside the gene matches. CDR1 is MDHEN and CDR2 is SYDVKM in the germline V gene. This CDR3 is CASSWGTYGQGATEETQYF. The CDR3 DNA reads as TGTGCCAGCAGTTGGGGGACCTACGGACAGGGGGCGACCGAAGAGACCCAGTACTTC.

The chain combines TRBV2 with TRBJ1-4, with 9 bases identical to TRBD1. With V trimmed by 2 bases and J by 7 bases, 8 bases remained unmatched. The length of the CDR3 is 16 residues. Germline V CDR1 and CDR2: SNHLY, FYNNEI. CDR3 sequence: CASSERWGGQGEKLFF. The CDR3 DNA reads TGTGCCAGCAGTGAACGGTGGGGGGGACAGGGTGAAAAACTGTTTTTT.

This clone was counted once. CDR3 DNA sequence: TGTGCCTGGAGCAGGGGAGGGCCCAAAAACATTCAGTACTTC. Translated: CAWSRGGPKNIQYF. The rearrangement uses TRBV30 and TRBJ2-4; a possible D gene is TRBD2 (7 bases). Germline CDR1 and CDR2: GTSNPN and SVGIG (reference sequence). V was shortened by 3 bases and J by 2 bases, with 11 bases between the two germline ends. The CDR3 extends over 14 amino acids.

Concerning this clone: Other nucleotide sequences from this sample produce the same CDR3. This rearrangement joins TRBV11-3 to TRBJ2-7; D unclear. V was clipped by 1 base and J by 2 bases, with 6 bases between them. The germline V gene has CDR1 SGHNT and CDR2 YENEEA. This CDR3 has 13 residues. This CDR3 is CASSLGEPYEQYF. The DNA for the CDR3 is TGTGCCAGCAGCTTAGGAGAGCCCTACGAGCAGTACTTC. The whole variable domain, filled in from reference TRBV11-3 and TRBJ2-7, reads EAGVVQSPRYKIIEKKQPVAFWCNPISGHNTLYWYLQNLGQGPELLIRYENEEAVDDSQLPKDRFSAERLKGVDSTLKIQPAELGDSAVYLCASSLGEPYEQYFGPGTRLTVT.

This clone appeared a single time. This chain uses TRBV2 with TRBJ1-2; TRBD1 is a possible D gene (5 bases). The germline V and J ends were trimmed by 6 bases and 0 bases, with 11 bases remaining between them. The germline gives CDR1 SNHLY, CDR2 FYNNEI. This CDR3 spans 14 amino acids. CDR3 bases: TGTGCCAGCAGGGAGCGACAGTCTAACTATGGCTACACCTTC. Translation: CASRERQSNYGYTF.

The J gene is TRBJ2-2, the V gene TRBV7-3; a possible D gene is TRBD2 (5 bases). This CDR3 comprises 15 residues. With 1 base removed from V and 5 bases from J, the gap between germline ends came to 11 bases. Germline V lookup: CDR1 SGHTA, CDR2 FQGTGA. The CDR3 bases are TGTGCCAGCAGCTTAATGGGGTCGGGAACCGGGGAGCTGTTTTTT. Translation: CASSLMGSGTGELFF.

This clone was counted once. V gene TRBV7-9 combines with J gene TRBJ1-2; D uncertain. V dropped 8 bases and J dropped 3 bases, with 16 bases sitting between them. In germline, CDR1 is SEHNR, CDR2 FQNEAQ (reference sequence). The CDR3 length is 14 residues. This CDR3 is CASLRFRGDYGYTF. CDR3 coding DNA: TGTGCCAGCTTGAGGTTTCGGGGAGACTATGGCTACACCTTC.

This chain connects TRBV5-5 to TRBJ1-5; TRBD1 matches 7 bases. CDR3 length: 14 residues. V lost 2 bases, J lost 1 base, and 0 bases stayed unmatched. Germline assignment: CDR1 SGHKS and CDR2 YYEKEE (reference sequence). The CDR3 is CASSFRGSNQPQHF. The CDR3, as DNA: TGTGCCAGCAGCTTCAGGGGGAGCAATCAGCCCCAGCATTTT.

This chain links TRBV28 with TRBJ1-5; D call uncertain. The length of the CDR3 is 12 residues. Germline V gene lookup returns CDR1 MDHEN and CDR2 SYDVKM. Trimming took off 6 bases at V and 4 bases at J, with 7 bases between the two ends. CDR3 nucleotides: TGTGCCAGCAGCCCCCTTAATCAGCCCCAGCATTTT. Translated: CASSPLNQPQHF.